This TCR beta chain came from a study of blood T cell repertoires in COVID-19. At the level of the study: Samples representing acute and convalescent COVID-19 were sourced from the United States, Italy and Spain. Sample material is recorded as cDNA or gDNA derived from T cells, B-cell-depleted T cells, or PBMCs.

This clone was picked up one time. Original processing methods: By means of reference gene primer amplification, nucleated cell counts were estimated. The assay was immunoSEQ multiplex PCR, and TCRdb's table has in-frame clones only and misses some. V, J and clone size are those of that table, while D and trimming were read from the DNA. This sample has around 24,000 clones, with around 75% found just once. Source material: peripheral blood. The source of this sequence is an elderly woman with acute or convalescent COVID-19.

The CDR3 protein is CASSTGTAAGGTGELFF. The CDR3 nucleotides read TGTGCCAGCAGCACCGGGACCGCGGCGGGGGGGACCGGGGAGCTGTTTTTT. The V gene is TRBV5-4, the J gene TRBJ2-2, with 9 bases lining up with TRBD2. CDR3 size: 17 residues. V lost 4 bases and J lost 5; bases outside the gene matches: 12. Germline CDR1 and CDR2: SGHNT and YYREEE (reference sequence).